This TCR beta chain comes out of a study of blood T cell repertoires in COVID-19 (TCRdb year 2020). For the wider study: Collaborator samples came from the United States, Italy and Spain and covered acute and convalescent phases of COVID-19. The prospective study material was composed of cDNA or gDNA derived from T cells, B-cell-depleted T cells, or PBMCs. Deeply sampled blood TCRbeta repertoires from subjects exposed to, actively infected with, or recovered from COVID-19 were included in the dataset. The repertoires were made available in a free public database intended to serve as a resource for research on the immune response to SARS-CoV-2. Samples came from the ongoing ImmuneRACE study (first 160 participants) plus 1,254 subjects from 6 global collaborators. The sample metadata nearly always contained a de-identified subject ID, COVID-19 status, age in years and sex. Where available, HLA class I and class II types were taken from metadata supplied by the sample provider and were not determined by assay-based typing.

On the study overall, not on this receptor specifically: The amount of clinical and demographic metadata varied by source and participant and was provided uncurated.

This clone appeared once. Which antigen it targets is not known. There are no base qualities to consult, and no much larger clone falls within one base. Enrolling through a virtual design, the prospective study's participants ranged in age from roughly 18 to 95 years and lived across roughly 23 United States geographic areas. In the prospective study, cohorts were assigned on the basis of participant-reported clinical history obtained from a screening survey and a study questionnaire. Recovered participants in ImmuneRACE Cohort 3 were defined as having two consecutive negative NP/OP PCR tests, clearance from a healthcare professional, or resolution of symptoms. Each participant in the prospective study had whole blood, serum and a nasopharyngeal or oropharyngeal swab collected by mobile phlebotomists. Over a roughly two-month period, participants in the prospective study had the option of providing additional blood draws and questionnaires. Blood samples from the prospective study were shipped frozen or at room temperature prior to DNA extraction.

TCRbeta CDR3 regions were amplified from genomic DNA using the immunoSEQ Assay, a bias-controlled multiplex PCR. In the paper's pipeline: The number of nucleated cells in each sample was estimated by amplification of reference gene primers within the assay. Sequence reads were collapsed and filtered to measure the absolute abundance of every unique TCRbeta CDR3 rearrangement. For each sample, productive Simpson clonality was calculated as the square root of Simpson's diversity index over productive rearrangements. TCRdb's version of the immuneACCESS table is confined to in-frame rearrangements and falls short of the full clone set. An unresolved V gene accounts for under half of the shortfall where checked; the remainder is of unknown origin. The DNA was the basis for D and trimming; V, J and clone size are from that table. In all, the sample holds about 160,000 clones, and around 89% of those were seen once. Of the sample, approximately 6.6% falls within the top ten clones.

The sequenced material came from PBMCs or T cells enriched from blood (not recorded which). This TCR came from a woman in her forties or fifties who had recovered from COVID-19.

The nucleotide sequence reads TGTGCCAGCTCACCGGATGACAGGGCCTTCGCCTACGAGCAGTACTTC. Its protein reads: CASSPDDRAFAYEQYF. The chain was built from TRBV18 and TRBJ2-7, and TRBD1 aligns with 7 junction nucleotides. The CDR3 goes from the cysteine to the phenylalanine over 16 residues. Only CDR3 DNA remains: 48 bases, in frame from the first base. Here V drops 3 bases and J drops 2 bases, and the junction holds 10 bases not matched to any gene. The germline V gene specifies KGHSH as CDR1 and LQKENI as CDR2.